Sequencing of this T cell receptor beta chain was carried out in a study of post-analysis software for immune sequencing data (dated by TCRdb to between 2015 and 2017). Concerning the study at large: Disease courses on record covered relapsing-remitting, secondary progressive and progressive-relapsing multiple sclerosis, though some patients had no subtype annotation. The patient repertoires were compared against fewer than twelve previously published healthy control repertoires obtained from donors aged about 6 to 28 years. A subset of samples was prepared in parallel using single-end sample barcoding, then pooled and co-amplified after Illumina adapter ligation.

CDR1 DFQATT and CDR2 SNEGSKA are derived from the germline V gene (reference sequence). Taken from cysteine to phenylalanine, the CDR3 has 14 residues. Just the 42-base CDR3 DNA is kept, in frame starting at base 1. Trimming removed 3 bases from V and 10 bases from J, leaving 16 bases between the germline ends. To demonstrate the VDJtools post-analysis software, the study profiled TCR beta repertoires from the peripheral blood of 13 young patients with multiple sclerosis. Multiple sclerosis patients were children and adolescents aged roughly 6 to 16 years. Regarding this clonotype: The antigen it binds to is not known. The input lacks base qualities; no much larger clone sits a single base away.

The research as a whole found: Roughly 5 TRBV segments, including TRBV5-6, TRBV5-1 and TRBV20-1, were significantly more frequent in patients than controls. The multiple sclerosis patient group was slightly younger than the control group. When samples were clustered directly using the F measure, samples prepared in the same batch co-clustered strongly, which prompted a batch-effect correction. Significantly lower normalized Chao1 diversity was found in multiple sclerosis patients than in controls, suggesting substantial peripheral T-cell clonal expansion.

Receptor libraries were prepared by PCR. The sample was run on an Illumina HiSeq 2500. To reduce PCR and sequencing biases, unique molecular identifiers were incorporated into the TCR beta cDNA libraries. Per 1 to 10 million input T cells, approximately 500,000 cDNA molecules were obtained, such that each molecule approximated one T cell. The patient libraries were prepared and sequenced with the same protocol used for the earlier healthy control dataset. Samples belonging to the same batch were prepared together, multiplexed and sequenced on a shared HiSeq lane. The original pipeline was this. Raw barcoded reads were processed with MIGEC, and single-read molecular identifier groups were discarded before consensus assembly and CDR3 extraction. Clonotype tables were post-analysed with VDJtools, normalizing diversity by down-sampling all datasets to the smallest sample size. In repertoire overlap clustering, CDR3 amino acid sequences, but not nucleotide sequences, were matched to correct batch-related cross-sample contamination. TCRdb itself trimmed the public reads at Q25 with fastp, ran MiXCR and retained productive beta chains. Rows matching on CDR3 protein sequence are summarized as one entry with the most common DNA and genes. TCRdb's processing, not the authors', yielded these V and J calls. For this sample the table gives about 570,000 distinct CDR3 sequences, of which about a third were detected only once. The ten largest clones capture around 6.1% of the sample.

This sequence originates from a girl younger than 18 with multiple sclerosis. The material sequenced was blood. The chain uses TRBV20-1 and TRBJ2-6, with the D gene uncertain. The CDR3: CSASYGEGLNVLTF. The DNA sequence follows: TGCAGTGCTAGTTACGGTGAAGGGTTGAACGTCCTGACTTTC.